This T cell receptor beta chain was sequenced for a study of response to subunit inactivated influenza vaccine. Study results and limitations: The study's authors posited that every seasonal influenza vaccination enlists few new T cells.

The table lists this clonotype with a few counts. Its antigen is unknown. TCRdb used MiXCR to reprocess the RT-PCR reads, holding one entry per CDR3 protein. The profile shows about 170,000 distinct CDR3 sequences, about 10% of them singletons. Germline lookup yields CDR1 DFQATT and CDR2 SNEGSKA (reference sequence). Trimming left V 0 bases short and J 11 bases short, with 16 bases between. The length of the CDR3 is 14 residues. V and J are TRBV20-1 and TRBJ1-4; the D gene is possibly TRBD1 (5 bases). This receptor was obtained from a man aged 50 to 69 who received an inactivated influenza vaccine. This sample comprised CD8+ T cells sorted from PBMCs, obtained roughly 24 months after vaccination. The CDR3 loop reads CSARDLGELGKLFF. The CDR3 coding sequence is TGCAGTGCTAGAGATCTAGGGGAACTAGGGAAACTGTTTTTT.